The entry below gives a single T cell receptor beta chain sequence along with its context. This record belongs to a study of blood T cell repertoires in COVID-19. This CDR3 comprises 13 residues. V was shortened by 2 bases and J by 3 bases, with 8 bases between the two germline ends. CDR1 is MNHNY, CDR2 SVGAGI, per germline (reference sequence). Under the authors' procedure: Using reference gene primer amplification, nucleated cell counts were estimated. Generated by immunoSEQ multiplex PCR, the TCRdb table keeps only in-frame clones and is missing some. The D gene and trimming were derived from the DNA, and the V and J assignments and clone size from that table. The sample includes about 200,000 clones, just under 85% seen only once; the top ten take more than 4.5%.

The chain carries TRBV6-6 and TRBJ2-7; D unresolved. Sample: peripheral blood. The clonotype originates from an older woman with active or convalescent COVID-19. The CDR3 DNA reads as TGTGCCAGCAGTTACAGAGGTGGCTACGAGCAGTACTTC. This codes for CASSYRGGYEQYF.